This paragraph covers one TCR beta chain sequence. Profiled with immunoSEQ multiplex PCR; TCRdb holds only in-frame clones, not every one. The top ten hold around 6.6% of the sample, which has about 350,000 clones, 88% seen once. The data were obtained in a study of Ad26.COV2.S vaccination and SARS-CoV-2 variants. The treatment is: about 20 received Ad26.COV2.S at low or high dose, single or two shots; 5 received placebo; per-sample allocation not given. The study sampled participants on day 63 after the first vaccine or placebo injection. This CDR3 comprises 17 residues. V lost 4 bases and J lost 3, with 21 bases in between. Germline V CDR1 and CDR2: LGHNA, YNFKEQ.

The chain has TRBV4-2 and TRBJ1-2; weak D call: TRBD1 (6 bases). This sample comprised peripheral blood, obtained in a trial of Ad26.COV2.S vaccine versus placebo. The sequence derives from a person aged 18-65 years who received the Ad26.COV2.S COVID-19 vaccine or a placebo. DNA for the CDR3: TGTGCCAGCAGCCCGCAGCCTGACCACGACAGGTACTATGGCTACACCTTC. It specifies CASSPQPDHDRYYGYTF.